This is a list of T cell receptor beta chains from one sample in a study of cytomegalovirus exposure and HLA in healthy donors. The protocol was immunoSEQ multiplex PCR, while the TCRdb copy is restricted to in-frame clones and leaves out a portion. Of about 160,000 clones listed, over 70% were seen once; the top ten hold under 1.5%. The sequenced sample consisted of PBMCs. These TCRs come from a woman aged 25 to 39 in good health and CMV-seronegative. The CDR3 runs from the conserved cysteine through the conserved F or W. The D gene is left open where the match is weak. Clone size appears in some rows only: once, few, many, or a class for an expanded clone.

-	TRBV6-6	TRBJ1-1	-	TGTGCCAGCAGTTATCAGGGGCCTCTAGGCACTGAAGCTTTCTTT	CASSYQGPLGTEAFF
-	TRBV5-1	TRBJ2-5	TRBD1	TGCGCCAGCAGCCCCGGGACAGGGGAAGAGACCCAGTACTTC	CASSPGTGEETQYF
-	TRBV9	TRBJ1-1	-	TGTGCCAGCAGCGTAGCCGGGGGGAACACTGAAGCTTTCTTT	CASSVAGGNTEAFF
-	TRBV29-1	TRBJ1-1	-	TGCAGCGTTGTCCGGGGTTTTAACACTGAAGCTTTCTTT	CSVVRGFNTEAFF
-	TRBV5-1	TRBJ2-3	TRBD1	TGCGCCAGCAGCCCGGGACAGGGGTTAGATACGCAGTATTTT	CASSPGQGLDTQYF
-	TRBV5-1	TRBJ1-1	TRBD1	TGCGCCAGCAGCCTCCCGACAGGGAGAGTTAACACTGAAGCTTTCTTT	CASSLPTGRVNTEAFF
few	TRBV7-8	TRBJ1-1	TRBD1	TGTGCCAGCAGCCACCTGGTGGGACAGGGTCGGACTGAAGCTTTCTTT	CASSHLVGQGRTEAFF
-	TRBV5-1	TRBJ2-7	TRBD1	TGCGCCAGCAGCCAAGGACAGGGGGCCTACGAGCAGTACTTC	CASSQGQGAYEQYF
-	TRBV28	TRBJ2-1	-	TGTGCCAGCAGTCCCCAGCGGGCGTCCTACAATGAGCAGTTCTTC	CASSPQRASYNEQFF
-	TRBV10-3	TRBJ1-1	TRBD1	TGTGCCATCAGTGAGTCCAGACAGGGGGCAACTGAAGCTTTCTTT	CAISESRQGATEAFF
-	TRBV7-3	TRBJ2-3	TRBD2	TGTGCCAGCAGCCCAAACCGGGGGGGCGCAGATACGCGGTATTTT	CASSPNRGGADTRYF